A single sample gave rise to the 12 T cell receptor beta chains below, sequenced in a study of tumor-infiltrating T cells and Merkel cell polyomavirus (dated by TCRdb to between 2016 and 2019). The study in broad terms: CD8+ T cells specific for the Merkel cell polyomavirus KLL epitope were examined in Merkel cell carcinoma patients.

Robust positive staining for Merkel cell polyomavirus Large T antigen was observed by immunohistochemistry in the tumors of all patients. Library preparation was by the immunoSEQ multiplex PCR assay. In TCRdb, the immuneACCESS table is reduced to in-frame sequences with V and J assigned. These tables do not hold every clone; where another copy was compared, an unresolved V gene accounts for under half, and the others remain unexplained. The sample yields 20,000 to 30,000 clones; around nine tenths were counted once. The ten largest clones represent roughly 2.7% of the sample. Sample: lymph node tissue. These receptors originate from a man between 45 and 60 years old with Merkel cell carcinoma.

Note on this clone: Other DNA sequences in the sample encode the same CDR3. The chain recombines TRBV6-1 with TRBJ2-5; D may be TRBD2 (5 bases). V was trimmed by 7 bases and J by 1 base, leaving 13 bases between them. This CDR3 contains 14 residues. CDR1 and CDR2 (germline): MNHNS, SASEGT. CDR3 protein: CASTPAGVQETQYF. The DNA of the CDR3 is TGTGCCAGCACCCCGGCCGGGGTCCAAGAGACCCAGTACTTC.

This chain uses TRBV9 with TRBJ2-3, with D unclear. The CDR3 covers 14 residues. The germline V gene has CDR1 SGDLS and CDR2 YYNGEE. V was pared by 0 bases and J by 1 base, with 6 bases between. Here the CDR3 DNA reads TGTGCCAGCAGCGTAGATCCAGGCACAGATACGCAGTATTTT. Residues: CASSVDPGTDTQYF.

With regard to this clone: At one of its ends the junction is not consistent with the germline gene, which may arise from a read error. This chain uses TRBV7-7 with TRBJ2-5; TRBD1 matches 8 bases. Germline-derived CDR1 and CDR2 are SSHAT and FNYEAQ (reference sequence). The CDR3 consists of 14 residues. DNA of the CDR3: TGTGCTAGCAGCAGGGACAGGACCTCGGGGACCCAGTACTTC. This gives the protein CASSRDRTSGTQYF.

The V call is TRBV9, the J call TRBJ1-1, with D tentatively TRBD1 (6 bases). The CDR3 consists of 14 residues. Deletions cut 0 bases from V and 3 bases from J, with 9 bases between. CDR1 SGDLS and CDR2 YYNGEE come from the germline V gene. CDR3 in DNA: TGTGCCAGCAGCGTAGAACAGGGTGACACTGAAGCTTTCTTT. Translation gives CASSVEQGDTEAFF.

The genes are TRBV10-1 and TRBJ2-7; 9 bases are shared with TRBD2. The length of the CDR3 is 15 residues. V lost 2 bases to trimming and J lost 6 bases; unmatched junction nucleotides: 8. The germline V gene encodes CDR1 WNHNN and CDR2 SYGVQD (reference sequence). CDR3 nucleotide sequence: TGCGCCAGCAGTGAGAGTAGCGGGAGTTCGTCCGAGCAGTACTTC. This codes for CASSESSGSSSEQYF.

The rearrangement uses TRBV27 and TRBJ2-3, with a tentative D call TRBD2 (5 bases). CDR3 size: 12 residues. In germline, CDR1 is MNHEY, CDR2 SMNVEV (reference sequence). The CDR3 loop is CFLAGDTDTQYF. Here the CDR3 DNA reads TGTTTCCTAGCAGGTGACACAGATACGCAGTATTTT.

The chain couples TRBV11-2 to TRBJ1-1, with a weak D call TRBD1 (5 bases). The CDR3 has 15 amino acids. Germline V gene sequence: CDR1 SGHAT, CDR2 FQNNGV. V was cut by 5 bases and J by 5 bases, with 18 bases left in between. CDR3 sequence reads: CASSPRRRGGTEAFF. The CDR3 region has the DNA TGTGCCAGCAGCCCCCGTAGGAGGGGCGGGACTGAAGCTTTCTTT. Based on the CDR3 plus reference TRBV11-2 and TRBJ1-1, the full variable domain is EAGVAQSPRYKIIEKRQSVAFWCNPISGHATLYWYQQILGQGPKLLIQFQNNGVVDDSQLPKDRFSAERLKGVDSTLKIQPAKLEDSAVYLCASSPRRRGGTEAFFGQGTRLTVV.

The chain couples TRBV6-1 to TRBJ2-5, with TRBD2 matching 9 bases. The CDR3 length is 17 residues. CDR1 and CDR2 (germline): MNHNS, SASEGT. V shed 2 bases, J shed 4 bases, and the junction held 11 bases outside the gene matches. CDR3 sequence reads: CASSEQASGNAGETQYF. For the CDR3, the DNA is TGTGCCAGCAGTGAACAGGCTAGCGGGAACGCTGGAGAGACCCAGTACTTC.

The sample holds one count of this clone. V and J are TRBV7-2 and TRBJ2-7; 14 bases are a match to TRBD2. The CDR3 runs 14 residues. Unmatched junction bases numbered 1, after V lost 5 bases and J lost 4 bases. CDR1 and CDR2 from the germline V gene are SGHTA and FQGNSA. The CDR3 is CASSGLAGGYEQYF. The DNA for the CDR3 is TGTGCCAGCAGCGGACTAGCGGGAGGTTACGAGCAGTACTTC.

The V and J genes are TRBV28 and TRBJ2-2, with a weak D call TRBD1 (6 bases). The V gene's germline CDR1 is MDHEN and CDR2 SYDVKM. CDR3 length: 14 amino acids. Trimming removed 7 bases from V and 7 bases from J, with 16 bases in between. The CDR3 loop is CASTSGQGIGELFF. In DNA, the CDR3 is TGTGCCAGCACCTCCGGCCAGGGGATCGGGGAGCTGTTTTTT.

The chain recombines TRBV7-8 with TRBJ2-1; 11 positions agree with TRBD2. Germline CDR1 and CDR2: SGHVS and FQNEAQ. The CDR3 is 14 amino acids. V gave up 2 bases and J gave up 10 bases; unmatched junction bases: 4. This chain's CDR3 is CASSLMTSGMEQFF. CDR3 DNA: TGTGCCAGCAGCTTAATGACTAGCGGGATGGAGCAGTTCTTC.

The chain combines TRBV6-6 with TRBJ2-7; TRBD1 agrees at 8 bases. The V segment lost 8 bases and the J segment 3 bases; nucleotides outside the gene matches: 12. The CDR3 length is 15 residues. CDR1 and CDR2 (germline): MNHNY, SVGAGI (reference sequence). CDR3 residues: CASAHRQGQNYEQYF. The CDR3 DNA sequence: TGTGCCAGCGCCCATCGACAGGGGCAGAACTACGAGCAGTACTTC.